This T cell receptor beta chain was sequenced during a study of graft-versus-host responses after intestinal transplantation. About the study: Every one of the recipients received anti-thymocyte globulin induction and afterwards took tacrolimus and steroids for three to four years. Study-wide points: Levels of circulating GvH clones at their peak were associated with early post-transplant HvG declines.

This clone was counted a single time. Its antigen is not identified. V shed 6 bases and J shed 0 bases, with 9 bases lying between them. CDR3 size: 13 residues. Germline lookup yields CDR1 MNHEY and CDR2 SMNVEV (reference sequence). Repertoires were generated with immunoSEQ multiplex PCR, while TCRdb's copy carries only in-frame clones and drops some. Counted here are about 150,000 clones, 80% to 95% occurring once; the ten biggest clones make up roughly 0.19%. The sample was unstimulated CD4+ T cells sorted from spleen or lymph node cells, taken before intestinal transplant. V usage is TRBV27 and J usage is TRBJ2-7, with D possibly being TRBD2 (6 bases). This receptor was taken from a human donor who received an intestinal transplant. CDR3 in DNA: TGTGCCAGCAGGGGCGGGAACTCCTACGAGCAGTACTTC. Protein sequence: CASRGGNSYEQYF.